Listed below are T cell receptor beta chains from one sample, sequenced in a study of T-cell reconstitution after alpha-beta-depleted transplantation in children. In TCRdb, the PCR reads were re-called with MiXCR into one record per CDR3 protein. In the table there are 400,000 to 500,000 distinct CDR3 sequences, approximately 11% of which are singletons. Sequencing was performed on PBMCs from the stem cell graft donor, taken from the stem cell graft. The source is a human donor who donated a stem cell graft to a child with acute myeloid leukemia. CDR3s include the opening cysteine and the closing phenylalanine or tryptophan. D genes are given only for firm matches. Clone size appears in some rows only: once, few, many, or a class for an expanded clone.

CDR3 DNA: TGCGCCAGCAGCCAAGCAGGGGAGGGTTCTGGAAACACCATATATTTT
CDR3 protein: CASSQAGEGSGNTIYF
V gene: TRBV4-1
clone size: few
J gene: TRBJ1-3
D gene: NA

CDR3 DNA: TGCAGTGCTAGAGGAGATAGCGGGGGAGGCCGCTTAGAGACCCAGTACTTC
CDR3 protein: CSARGDSGGGRLETQYF
V gene: TRBV20-1
clone size: few
J gene: TRBJ2-5
D gene: TRBD2

CDR3 DNA: TGCAGTGCTAGCAGGGTGGGCACCGGGGAGCTGTTTTTT
CDR3 protein: CSASRVGTGELFF
V gene: TRBV20-1
clone size: NA
J gene: TRBJ2-2
D gene: NA

CDR3 DNA: TGCAGCGTTGACGAGGGTCACTATGGCTACACCTTC
CDR3 protein: CSVDEGHYGYTF
V gene: TRBV29-1
clone size: NA
J gene: TRBJ1-2
D gene: NA

CDR3 DNA: TGCGCCAGCAGCGGGGGGAAAGGACTGGGACTAGCCGCCAGCACAGATACGCAGTATTTT
CDR3 protein: CASSGGKGLGLAASTDTQYF
V gene: TRBV5-1
clone size: NA
J gene: TRBJ2-3
D gene: TRBD2

CDR3 DNA: TGTGCCATCAGTGAGGCAGGGAATCAGCCCCAGCATTTT
CDR3 protein: CAISEAGNQPQHF
V gene: TRBV10-3
clone size: many
J gene: TRBJ1-5
D gene: NA

CDR3 DNA: TGTGCCAGCAGCGAGGGGGGGTTGAACACCGGGGAGCTGTTTTTT
CDR3 protein: CASSEGGLNTGELFF
V gene: TRBV9
clone size: few
J gene: TRBJ2-2
D gene: NA

CDR3 DNA: TGTGCCAGCAGTTACCTTGGAGGGCACAATGAGCAGTTCTTC
CDR3 protein: CASSYLGGHNEQFF
V gene: TRBV6-5
clone size: many
J gene: TRBJ2-1
D gene: NA

CDR3 DNA: TGTGCCAGCTCACCAACTCGCGGGGGGGCCGGGGACAATGAGCAGTTCTTC
CDR3 protein: CASSPTRGGAGDNEQFF
V gene: TRBV18
clone size: NA
J gene: TRBJ2-1
D gene: TRBD2

CDR3 DNA: TGCAGTGCTAGAGATAGTGTAGCGGGATACAATGAGCAGTTCTTC
CDR3 protein: CSARDSVAGYNEQFF
V gene: TRBV20-1
clone size: NA
J gene: TRBJ2-1
D gene: TRBD2

CDR3 DNA: TGCAGTGTTGCTAGCGGGGGCTACAATGAGCAGTTCTTC
CDR3 protein: CSVASGGYNEQFF
V gene: TRBV20-1
clone size: NA
J gene: TRBJ2-1
D gene: TRBD2

CDR3 DNA: TGCAGCGTTGCCGGGGGGGAATCCTACAATGAGCAGTTCTTC
CDR3 protein: CSVAGGESYNEQFF
V gene: TRBV29-1
clone size: few
J gene: TRBJ2-1
D gene: TRBD2

CDR3 DNA: TGCAGCGCCACGGGACAGGGAGCCCTGACGGGTGGCTACACCTTC
CDR3 protein: CSATGQGALTGGYTF
V gene: TRBV29-1
clone size: many
J gene: TRBJ1-2
D gene: TRBD1

CDR3 DNA: TGTGCCAGCACCACCTCAAAAGAGACCCAGTACTTC
CDR3 protein: CASTTSKETQYF
V gene: TRBV7-9
clone size: few
J gene: TRBJ2-5
D gene: NA

CDR3 DNA: TGCGCCAGCAGCCCACGGGGAGACACCGGGGAGCTGTTTTTT
CDR3 protein: CASSPRGDTGELFF
V gene: TRBV5-1
clone size: NA
J gene: TRBJ2-2
D gene: NA

CDR3 DNA: TGTGCCAGCTCACCAGGACTAGGACAGGGGAACACTGAAGCTTTCTTT
CDR3 protein: CASSPGLGQGNTEAFF
V gene: TRBV18
clone size: few
J gene: TRBJ1-1
D gene: TRBD1

CDR3 DNA: TGCAGTGCTAGAGATCAGTCTAGCGGGAACACCGGGGAGCTGTTTTTT
CDR3 protein: CSARDQSSGNTGELFF
V gene: TRBV20-1
clone size: many
J gene: TRBJ2-2
D gene: TRBD2

CDR3 DNA: TGCAGCGCGCTGGAACTACCAAATGAGCAGTTCTTC
CDR3 protein: CSALELPNEQFF
V gene: TRBV29-1
clone size: NA
J gene: TRBJ2-1
D gene: NA

CDR3 DNA: TGTGCCAGCTCCTCAGGTCCCCCTGAAGCTTTCTTT
CDR3 protein: CASSSGPPEAFF
V gene: TRBV18
clone size: few
J gene: TRBJ1-1
D gene: NA

CDR3 DNA: TGTGCCAGCAGCACGGGGTTATGGGCCCAGTACTTC
CDR3 protein: CASSTGLWAQYF
V gene: TRBV7-2
clone size: few
J gene: TRBJ2-5
D gene: NA

CDR3 DNA: TGCAGTGCTTTCAAAACGGGGGGGACTGAAGCTTTCTTT
CDR3 protein: CSAFKTGGTEAFF
V gene: TRBV20-1
clone size: few
J gene: TRBJ1-1
D gene: NA

CDR3 DNA: TGTGCCAGCAGTTACGTTGGTCTAGCGGGAGGGATTACCTACGAGCAGTACTTC
CDR3 protein: CASSYVGLAGGITYEQYF
V gene: TRBV6-5
clone size: few
J gene: TRBJ2-7
D gene: TRBD2

CDR3 DNA: TGTGCCAGCAGTTTATTTGCTACCACCCCACACAATGAGCAGTTCTTC
CDR3 protein: CASSLFATTPHNEQFF
V gene: TRBV27
clone size: NA
J gene: TRBJ2-1
D gene: NA

CDR3 DNA: TGTGCCAGCAGTTTTGGGCGGGAGTCAGGCGAGCAGTTCTTC
CDR3 protein: CASSFGRESGEQFF
V gene: TRBV12-3/TRBV12-4
clone size: few
J gene: TRBJ2-1
D gene: TRBD2

CDR3 DNA: TGTGCCAGCTCACCACCGTCGAGTACAGGGGAGCTAGAAGCTTTCTTT
CDR3 protein: CASSPPSSTGELEAFF
V gene: TRBV18
clone size: NA
J gene: TRBJ1-1
D gene: TRBD1

CDR3 DNA: TGTGCCAGCAGCCCCCATAGCGGGAGTCCCTACAATGAGCAGTTCTTC
CDR3 protein: CASSPHSGSPYNEQFF
V gene: TRBV7-3
clone size: NA
J gene: TRBJ2-1
D gene: TRBD2

CDR3 DNA: TGTGCCAGCAGCTTAGGTCAGGGCTACGATCAGCCCCAGCATTTT
CDR3 protein: CASSLGQGYDQPQHF
V gene: TRBV7-6
clone size: NA
J gene: TRBJ1-5
D gene: NA

CDR3 DNA: TGTGCCAGCAGCTTTCTTGCGGGAGCACATGAGCAGTTCTTC
CDR3 protein: CASSFLAGAHEQFF
V gene: TRBV5-5
clone size: few
J gene: TRBJ2-1
D gene: TRBD2

CDR3 DNA: TGTGCCAGCAGACAAGGACAGGGTTCCTTTTCACCCCTCCACTTT
CDR3 protein: CASRQGQGSFSPLHF
V gene: TRBV12-3/TRBV12-4
clone size: few
J gene: TRBJ1-6
D gene: TRBD1

CDR3 DNA: TGCAGTGCTAGATCTAGCGAGACCTACGAGCAGTACTTC
CDR3 protein: CSARSSETYEQYF
V gene: TRBV20-1
clone size: NA
J gene: TRBJ2-7
D gene: NA

CDR3 DNA: TGTGCCAGCCAGAACTCTGGAAACACCATATATTTT
CDR3 protein: CASQNSGNTIYF
V gene: TRBV6-5
clone size: few
J gene: TRBJ1-3
D gene: NA

CDR3 DNA: TGCGCCAGCAGCTTGGCCCTTTGGCAGAAGGACCAGGATGAGCAGTTCTTC
CDR3 protein: CASSLALWQKDQDEQFF
V gene: TRBV5-1
clone size: few
J gene: TRBJ2-1
D gene: NA

CDR3 DNA: TGCAGTGCGGACCGGGACGGGACCTACAATGAGCAGTTCTTC
CDR3 protein: CSADRDGTYNEQFF
V gene: TRBV20-1
clone size: NA
J gene: TRBJ2-1
D gene: NA

CDR3 DNA: TGTGCCAGCAGCGGGGGGGTGATCATAGGCTACACCTTC
CDR3 protein: CASSGGVIIGYTF
V gene: TRBV7-2
clone size: many
J gene: TRBJ1-2
D gene: NA

CDR3 DNA: TGTGCCAGCAGCGGGTTGGGTCGGGCTGGGGCCAACGTCCTGACTTTC
CDR3 protein: CASSGLGRAGANVLTF
V gene: TRBV13
clone size: NA
J gene: TRBJ2-6
D gene: NA

CDR3 DNA: TGCAGTGCTAGAAACACACTGAACACTGAAGCTTTCTTT
CDR3 protein: CSARNTLNTEAFF
V gene: TRBV20-1
clone size: many
J gene: TRBJ1-1
D gene: NA

CDR3 DNA: TGTGCCAGCGGAAGACAGGGGGCCAACGTCCTGACTTTC
CDR3 protein: CASGRQGANVLTF
V gene: TRBV6-1
clone size: many
J gene: TRBJ2-6
D gene: NA

CDR3 DNA: TGCGCCAGCAGGAATCTAGCGGGGGGGCAAGAGACCCAGTACTTC
CDR3 protein: CASRNLAGGQETQYF
V gene: TRBV5-1
clone size: NA
J gene: TRBJ2-5
D gene: TRBD2

CDR3 DNA: TGTGCCAGCAGTTGGACTAGCGGTTACAATGAGCAGTTCTTC
CDR3 protein: CASSWTSGYNEQFF
V gene: TRBV25-1
clone size: many
J gene: TRBJ2-1
D gene: TRBD2

CDR3 DNA: TGTGCCAGTAGTATGTCCGCAACCCTTTACTATGGCTACACCTTC
CDR3 protein: CASSMSATLYYGYTF
V gene: TRBV19
clone size: few
J gene: TRBJ1-2
D gene: NA

CDR3 DNA: TGTGCCAGCAGTGCCCTTAGCGGGAGAACAGATACGCAGTATTTT
CDR3 protein: CASSALSGRTDTQYF
V gene: TRBV12-3/TRBV12-4
clone size: NA
J gene: TRBJ2-3
D gene: TRBD2